Listed below are T cell receptor beta chains from one sample, sequenced in a study of T cell responses to AZD1222 COVID-19 vaccine. Only in-frame clones appear in the TCRdb table, and some are missing; sequencing was by immunoSEQ multiplex PCR. The sample holds some 120,000 clones; roughly 90% are singletons and the top ten take 1.5%. The sequencing here drew on peripheral blood, taken on day 0 of AZD1222 vaccination. These receptors were obtained from an adult in good health. The CDR3 runs from the conserved cysteine through the conserved F or W. The D gene is left open where the match is weak. Size tells how often a clone was seen (once, few, many) or the class of an expanded clone, and some rows leave it out.

v_call	d_call	clone_size	j_call	cdr3_nt	cdr3_aa
TRBV28	.	.	TRBJ1-5	TGTGCCAGCAGGATGCCTGCCGGCGCAGCGGAGCCCCAGCATTTT	CASRMPAGAAEPQHF
TRBV13	.	few	TRBJ2-7	TGTGCCAGCAGCACCACTAAGGACGAGCAGTACTTC	CASSTTKDEQYF
TRBV9	.	.	TRBJ2-2	TGTGCCAGCAGCGTAGGCGGGACACCGAACACCGGGGAGCTGTTTTTT	CASSVGGTPNTGELFF
TRBV28	.	.	TRBJ1-2	TGTGCCAGCAGTTTATTAGGGCCTAACTATGGCTACACCTTC	CASSLLGPNYGYTF
TRBV29-1	.	.	TRBJ1-1	TGCAGCGTTGCTGGAACTTGGAACACTGAAGCTTTCTTT	CSVAGTWNTEAFF
TRBV3-1/TRBV3-2	.	.	TRBJ2-1	TGTGCCAGCAGCCAAGATCTGCCTAGCGTGAATGAGCAGTTCTTC	CASSQDLPSVNEQFF
TRBV27	.	.	TRBJ2-7	TGTGCCAGCATCTACGAGCAGTACTTC	CASIYEQYF
TRBV21-1	.	.	TRBJ1-6	TGTGCCAGCAGCAAAACCCTCCCCCTTAACAGGGGGATTAATTCACCCCTCCACTTT	CASSKTLPLNRGINSPLHF
TRBV2	.	.	TRBJ2-7	TGTGCCACCGACCGACTAGGCAGCTCCTACGAGCAGTACTTC	CATDRLGSSYEQYF
TRBV18	.	few	TRBJ2-7	TGTGCCAGCTCACTCGGCGAAGGGGCCTCCTACGAGCAGTACTTC	CASSLGEGASYEQYF
TRBV5-1	TRBD2	.	TRBJ2-5	TGCGCCAGCAGCTTGGACCTAGCGGGGGGCCAAGAGACCCAGTACTTC	CASSLDLAGGQETQYF
TRBV28	.	.	TRBJ1-2	TGTGCCAGCAACGTCGTGGGCCGGGGCTACACCTTC	CASNVVGRGYTF
TRBV4-3	TRBD1	.	TRBJ1-6	TGCGCCAGCAGCCAGCTTCGGGACAGGGCGAATTCACCCCTCCACTTT	CASSQLRDRANSPLHF
TRBV19	.	.	TRBJ1-5	TGTGCCAGTAGTATATTCCCAGGATTAAACAATCAGCCCCAGCATTTT	CASSIFPGLNNQPQHF
TRBV7-9	.	.	TRBJ2-2	TGTGCCAGCAGCCTGGGGGCGGCGAACACCGGGGAGCTGTTTTTT	CASSLGAANTGELFF
TRBV7-2	TRBD1	.	TRBJ2-1	TGTGCCAGCAGCTCTACCGGGACAGGGGGCAATGAGCAGTTCTTC	CASSSTGTGGNEQFF
TRBV9	TRBD1	.	TRBJ2-4	TGTGCCAGCAGCGTAGGACAGGGCCAAAACATTCAGTACTTC	CASSVGQGQNIQYF
TRBV4-2	.	.	TRBJ1-5	TGTGCCAGCAGCCAACAAAATCAGCCCCAGCATTTT	CASSQQNQPQHF
TRBV7-2	TRBD1	.	TRBJ1-1	TGTGCCAGCAGCCCACGACAGGGGGGTGGCACTGAAGCTTTCTTT	CASSPRQGGGTEAFF
TRBV6-5	.	.	TRBJ1-2	TGTGCCAGCAGTTCAGTATTCGAGCTTAACTATGGCTACACCTTC	CASSSVFELNYGYTF
TRBV18	.	once	TRBJ2-5	TGTGCCAGCTCACCACGTCAAGAGACCCAGTACTTC	CASSPRQETQYF
TRBV23-1	TRBD1	once	TRBJ1-2	TGCGCCAGCAGTCAATCCGGACAGGACCTGCTCTATTGGGCTGGCTACACCTTC	CASSQSGQDLLYWAGYTF
TRBV2	.	.	TRBJ1-3	TGTGCCAGCACATCCCACGACACGTCCTCTGGAAACACCATATATTTT	CASTSHDTSSGNTIYF
TRBV30	.	.	TRBJ2-3	TGTGCCTGGAGTGTACGACAGTCTAGCACAGATACGCAGTATTTT	CAWSVRQSSTDTQYF
TRBV29-1	.	once	TRBJ2-1	TGCAGCGTTGCACGACCTTTTTACCTGATACTTTTAGTCGGGACCAATGAGCAGTTCTTC	CSVARPFYLILLVGTNEQFF